One sample yielded the 21 T cell receptor beta chains listed below, sequenced in a study of cytomegalovirus exposure and HLA in healthy donors. Researchers ran the PCR with 60 Vbeta and 13 Jbeta primers. TCRdb's copy holds only in-frame clones and misses some; the assay was immunoSEQ multiplex PCR. The repertoire holds some 86,000 clones, with just over 65% as singletons. Sequenced sample: PBMCs. All receptors come from a man aged 25-45 years in good health and CMV-seronegative.

The chain is built from TRBV5-5 and TRBJ2-5; TRBD1 is a possible D gene (5 bases). Germline V CDR1 and CDR2: SGHKS, YYEKEE (reference sequence). There are 14 residues in the CDR3. V was trimmed by 2 bases and J by 5 bases, leaving 13 bases between them. CDR3 region: CASSFVAGLETQYF. CDR3 nucleotide sequence: TGTGCCAGCAGCTTTGTGGCAGGGTTGGAGACCCAGTACTTC.

The chain combines TRBV14 with TRBJ1-4; a weak D match, TRBD1 (6 bases). This CDR3 has 15 residues. Looked up from germline, CDR1 is SGHDN and CDR2 is FVKESK. The V end was cut by 1 base, the J end by 8 bases, with 14 bases between. The CDR3 DNA is TGTGCCAGCAGCCAAGGCCAGGGGTCGAACGAAAAACTGTTTTTT. Translating it yields CASSQGQGSNEKLFF. The full variable domain, completed using reference TRBV14 and TRBJ1-4, is EAGVTQFPSHSVIEKGQTVTLRCDPISGHDNLYWYRRVMGKEIKFLLHFVKESKQDESGMPNNRFLAERTGGTYSTLKVQPAELEDSGVYFCASSQGQGSNEKLFFGSGTQLSVL.

The CDR3: CASSLVRGYEQYF. In DNA form, the CDR3 reads TGTGCCAGCAGCTTAGTCAGGGGCTACGAGCAGTACTTC. This chain connects TRBV11-2 to TRBJ2-7; D perhaps matches TRBD1 (6 bases). Trimming pared 1 base from V and 3 bases from J, leaving 7 bases between. The germline CDR1 and CDR2 sequences are SGHAT and FQNNGV. The CDR3 runs 13 residues.

The chain is built from TRBV27 and TRBJ2-2; TRBD1 is a possible D gene (6 bases). The CDR3 has 13 amino acids. From germline, CDR1 is MNHEY and CDR2 SMNVEV (reference sequence). The V end lost 3 bases, the J end lost 8 bases, and 10 bases lay between the germline ends. The DNA of the CDR3 is TGTGCCAGCAGTTTGGGGGCGGGTGGGGAGCTGTTTTTT. Amino acids: CASSLGAGGELFF.

The chain combines TRBV29-1 with TRBJ2-5, with D possibly matching TRBD1 (5 bases). Germline V gene lookup returns CDR1 SQVTM and CDR2 ANQGSEA. Trimming took 3 bases from V and 1 from J, leaving 21 bases between them. The CDR3 loop spans 17 amino acids. CDR3 in amino acids: CSVDPDAQGGPQETQYF. In DNA, the CDR3 is TGCAGCGTTGACCCCGACGCCCAGGGTGGCCCCCAAGAGACCCAGTACTTC.

The rearrangement uses TRBV5-1 and TRBJ1-1, with TRBD1 identical over 7 bases. Germline V gene sequence: CDR1 SGHRS, CDR2 YFSETQ. The CDR3 loop spans 15 amino acids. Trimming at V came to 0 bases and at J to 0 bases, leaving 2 bases not matched to a gene. The CDR3 spells CASSLGTGMNTEAFF. CDR3 in DNA: TGCGCCAGCAGCTTGGGGACAGGCATGAACACTGAAGCTTTCTTT.

V usage is TRBV12-5 and J usage is TRBJ2-1, with D uncertain. The CDR3 is 16 amino acids. The germline V gene has CDR1 LGHNT and CDR2 FRNRAP. V dropped 0 bases and J dropped 2 bases, with 11 bases sitting between them. In DNA form, the CDR3 reads TGTGCTAGTGGTTTGGTACTCGGTACTCCCTACAATGAGCAGTTCTTC. Protein sequence: CASGLVLGTPYNEQFF.

This CDR3 is CASSQDTVPEAFF. In nucleotides, the CDR3 is TGCGCCAGCAGCCAAGATACAGTTCCTGAAGCTTTCTTT. The V gene is TRBV4-1, the J gene TRBJ1-1; D unclear. Germline V gives CDR1 MGHRA, CDR2 YSYEKL. The CDR3 has 13 amino acids. The V end lost 0 bases, the J end lost 6 bases, and 8 bases lay between the germline ends.

The rearrangement joins TRBV10-1 to TRBJ1-1; unclear D gene. Germline CDR1 is WNHNN and CDR2 is SYGVQD (reference sequence). CDR3 size: 15 residues. The V gene lost 2 bases and the J gene lost 6 bases, with 16 bases spanning the gap. The CDR3 DNA is TGCGCCAGCAGTGAGGACGGGTCTCTGGATGCTGAAGCTTTCTTT. Translation: CASSEDGSLDAEAFF.

In DNA, the CDR3 is TGTGCCAGCAGCTTATCAGGGGGAAAACTCGGAAACACCATATATTTT. This translates into CASSLSGGKLGNTIYF. This rearrangement joins TRBV7-2 to TRBJ1-3; 7 bases are a match to TRBD1. The germline gives CDR1 SGHTA, CDR2 FQGNSA. CDR3 size: 16 residues. Trimming at V came to 2 bases and at J to 4 bases, leaving 8 bases not matched to a gene.

The chain carries TRBV30 and TRBJ2-3, with unresolved D. CDR1 is GTSNPN, CDR2 SVGIG, per germline (reference sequence). This CDR3 is 16 amino acids long. V was trimmed by 0 bases and J by 2 bases, leaving 15 bases between them. The CDR3 DNA reads as TGTGCCTGGAGTGTCGAGGTACCGATACTCACAGATACGCAGTATTTT. This gives the protein CAWSVEVPILTDTQYF. The full variable domain, in which reference TRBV30 and TRBJ2-3 provide the parts outside the CDR3, is SQTIHQWPATLVQPVGSPLSLECTVEGTSNPNLYWYRQAAGRGLQLLFYSVGIGQISSEVPQNLSASRPQDRQFILSSKKLLLSDSGFYLCAWSVEVPILTDTQYFGPGTRLTVL.

The J gene is TRBJ1-2, the V gene TRBV6-5; D gene unclear. Germline lookup yields CDR1 MNHEY and CDR2 SVGAGI. The CDR3 spans 14 residues. Trimming took off 3 bases at V and 4 bases at J, with 12 bases between the two ends. The CDR3 loop is CASSYIGAGYGYTF. As DNA, the CDR3 is TGTGCCAGCAGTTATATCGGCGCGGGCTATGGCTACACCTTC.

The genes are TRBV4-2 and TRBJ2-2; 11 bases are shared with TRBD1. The ends lost 0 bases at V and 6 bases at J; junction bases unmatched: 6. CDR3 length: 17 amino acids. The germline V gene has CDR1 LGHNA and CDR2 YNFKEQ. The CDR3 here is CASSQDAPGQGAGELFF. As DNA, the CDR3 is TGTGCCAGCAGCCAAGACGCTCCGGGACAGGGGGCCGGGGAGCTGTTTTTT.

The chain links TRBV10-3 to TRBJ1-6, with 9 bases identical to TRBD1. Germline CDR1 ENHRY, CDR2 SYGVKD. This CDR3 comprises 19 residues. V gave up 3 bases and J gave up 14 bases; unmatched junction bases: 23. CDR3 nucleotide sequence: TGTGCCATCAGTGAAAGGGGACAGGGAAGGGATGGGGTACTCTCGGCCCTCCACTTT. Translating gives CAISERGQGRDGVLSALHF.

This clone was observed a single time. V gene TRBV30 combines with J gene TRBJ1-4; TRBD1 might be the D (6 bases). The CDR3 spans 16 residues. In germline, CDR1 is GTSNPN, CDR2 SVGIG (reference sequence). V lost 1 base and J lost 8, with 20 bases in between. CDR3: CAWSAHSQGFGEKLFF. The CDR3 coding sequence is TGTGCCTGGAGTGCACATTCTCAGGGGTTTGGGGAAAAACTGTTTTTT.

The sample holds a few counts of this clone. V usage is TRBV5-1 and J usage is TRBJ1-1; perhaps TRBD1 as D (6 bases). The CDR3 spans 13 residues. Trimming stripped 1 base from V and 4 bases from J, with 8 bases between. CDR1 SGHRS and CDR2 YFSETQ come from the germline V gene. The CDR3 loop is CASSLTGPTEAFF. DNA for the CDR3: TGCGCCAGCAGCTTGACAGGGCCCACTGAAGCTTTCTTT.

The V and J genes are TRBV7-3 and TRBJ2-7; TRBD2 agrees at 7 bases. V trimming: 4 bases; J trimming: 0 bases; junction bases outside the gene matches: 6. This CDR3 contains 15 residues. CDR1 SGHTA and CDR2 FQGTGA come from the germline V gene. CDR3 region: CASSSYGRPSYEQYF. CDR3 sequence (DNA): TGTGCCAGCAGCTCCTACGGGAGGCCCTCCTACGAGCAGTACTTC.

The chain links TRBV5-4 to TRBJ1-1, with no clear D. The CDR3 is made up of 13 amino acids. The germline gives CDR1 SGHNT, CDR2 YYREEE (reference sequence). The CDR3 coding sequence is TGTGTCTCGAAATCGGTCATGAACACTGAAGCTTTCTTT. Its protein product is CVSKSVMNTEAFF. The full variable domain, in which reference TRBV5-4 and TRBJ1-1 provide the parts outside the CDR3, is ETGVTQSPTHLIKTRGQQVTLRCSSQSGHNTVSWYQQALGQGPQFIFQYYREEENGRGNFPPRFSGLQFPNYSSELNVNALELDDSALYLCVSKSVMNTEAFFGQGTRLTVV.

Only a few counts were recorded for this clone. The V and J genes are TRBV5-1 and TRBJ1-2, with D tentatively TRBD1 (5 bases). Trimming took off 3 bases at V and 6 bases at J, with 18 bases between the two ends. This CDR3 comprises 15 residues. Per germline, CDR1 SGHRS and CDR2 YFSETQ. In nucleotides, the CDR3 is TGCGCCAGCAGCTCGAACCAGGGCAGGTGGGATGGCTACACCTTC. Protein sequence: CASSSNQGRWDGYTF.

This sequence joins TRBV5-1 and TRBJ2-7; 13 nucleotides match TRBD2. Germline loops: CDR1 SGHRS, CDR2 YFSETQ. There are 17 residues in the CDR3. The trim removed 2 bases at V and 1 base at J, leaving 6 bases unmatched. The CDR3 is CASSLGLAGVLSYEQYF. CDR3 nucleotides: TGCGCCAGCAGCTTAGGACTAGCGGGGGTCCTTTCCTACGAGCAGTACTTC.

This clone was found once. The rearrangement joins TRBV11-2 to TRBJ2-1; perhaps TRBD2 as D (7 bases). The V gene lost 10 bases and the J gene lost 10 bases, with 23 bases spanning the gap. The CDR3 totals 14 residues. The germline V gene has CDR1 SGHAT and CDR2 FQNNGV. The CDR3, as DNA: TGTGCCACGATGGGGGGGGCTAGAGTTGGGGAGCAGTTCTTC. Translated: CATMGGARVGEQFF. Drawing the rest from reference TRBV11-2 and TRBJ2-1, the complete variable domain is EAGVAQSPRYKIIEKRQSVAFWCNPISGHATLYWYQQILGQGPKLLIQFQNNGVVDDSQLPKDRFSAERLKGVDSTLKIQPAKLEDSAVYLCATMGGARVGEQFFGPGTRLTVL.